This section outlines one TCR beta chain sequence together with its context. No antigen is known for it. The source of the sample is a study of shared clonotypes between healthy human individuals. Using 200 ng DNA, roughly 33,000 T cell genomes, the sorted-subset replicate PCRs were run. The protocol was immunoSEQ multiplex PCR, while the TCRdb copy is restricted to in-frame clones and leaves out a portion. The data hold more than 900,000 clones, with 70% to 80% observed a single time. Germline trimming cut 0 bases from V and 4 bases from J; bases unmatched to any gene: 7. The CDR3 has 16 amino acids. Germline V gene lookup returns CDR1 SGDLS and CDR2 YYNGEE. Whole-study findings and limits: It was only blood that was sampled, and tissue repertoires likely differ.

The TCR sequence derives from a young man in good health. Some clones in this sample may be carry-over from other donors' samples. Material: memory CD4+ T cells from PBMCs. Described subset: CD45RA-negative fraction. The gene calls are TRBV9 and TRBJ2-5; TRBD2 matches 9 bases. The CDR3 nucleotides are TGTGCCAGCAGCGTAGGAGTAGCGGGAGACGGAGAGACCCAGTACTTC. Translation gives CASSVGVAGDGETQYF. The full variable domain, its missing parts supplied by reference TRBV9 and TRBJ2-5, is DSGVTQTPKHLITATGQRVTLRCSPRSGDLSVYWYQQSLDQGLQFLIQYYNGEERAKGNILERFSAQQFPDLHSELNLSSLELGDSALYFCASSVGVAGDGETQYFGPGTRLLVL.